The 10 T cell receptor beta chains below all came from one sample that was sequenced in a study of PD-1 blockade in mismatch repair-deficient tumors. Only in-frame clones appear in the TCRdb table, and some are missing; sequencing was by immunoSEQ multiplex PCR. Here the sample spans around 62,000 clones, more than 75% being singletons. The material sequenced was peripheral blood, taken 2 weeks after starting pembrolizumab. These TCRs come from an adult with mismatch repair-deficient cancer.

This rearrangement joins TRBV27 to TRBJ1-3, with a tentative D call TRBD1 (5 bases). V was shortened by 8 bases and J by 3 bases, with 26 bases between the two germline ends. CDR3 size: 18 residues. Per the germline V gene, CDR1 is MNHEY and CDR2 is SMNVEV (reference sequence). CDR3 sequence (DNA): TGTGCCAGCGACAGATTAAGGAGGGACGAGAGGAGTGGAAACACCATATATTTT. The encoded protein is CASDRLRRDERSGNTIYF.

The rearrangement links TRBV9 to TRBJ1-1; 9 nucleotides match TRBD1. CDR3 size: 16 residues. Germline assignment: CDR1 SGDLS and CDR2 YYNGEE. V lost 0 bases to trimming and J lost 3 bases; unmatched junction nucleotides: 6. The CDR3 is CASSVGRDRAHTEAFF. CDR3 bases: TGTGCCAGCAGCGTAGGTAGGGACAGGGCTCACACTGAAGCTTTCTTT.

Only one count was recorded for this clone. V and J are TRBV7-2 and TRBJ1-1; D is unresolved. V lost 0 bases and J lost 4, with 12 bases in between. CDR1 is SGHTA and CDR2 is FQGNSA in the germline V gene. The CDR3 totals 15 residues. CDR3 in DNA: TGTGCCAGCAGCTTAGCGGTTCAAGTACTCACTGAAGCTTTCTTT. Translating it yields CASSLAVQVLTEAFF.

This clone was detected only a few times. The chain combines TRBV7-2 with TRBJ1-4, with D unclear. V was clipped by 5 bases and J by 4 bases, with 11 bases between them. Germline CDR1 and CDR2: SGHTA and FQGNSA. The CDR3 contains 14 residues. The DNA for the CDR3 is TGTGCCAGCAGCCCGGACGTCTTTAATGAAAAACTGTTTTTT. It is translated as CASSPDVFNEKLFF.

This rearrangement joins TRBV7-2 to TRBJ1-3; D gene unclear. The CDR3 runs to 19 residues. Germline CDR1 reads SGHTA; CDR2 reads FQGNSA. Trimming shortened V by 5 bases and J by 2 bases, and 25 bases separated the two germline ends. The CDR3 region has the DNA TGTGCCAGCAGCGGCCCCCGAGAGGGTATAAGCGGCCCTGGAAACACCATATATTTT. It yields the protein CASSGPREGISGPGNTIYF. Looking up the rest from reference TRBV7-2 and TRBJ1-3 gives the full variable domain: GAGVSQSPSNKVTEKGKDVELRCDPISGHTALYWYRQSLGQGLEFLIYFQGNSAPDKSGLPSDRFSAERTGGSVSTLTIQRTQQEDSAVYLCASSGPREGISGPGNTIYFGEGSWLTVV.

The chain recombines TRBV25-1 with TRBJ2-1; tentative D call: TRBD2 (7 bases). Per the germline V gene, CDR1 is MGHDK and CDR2 is SYGVNS. V shed 8 bases and J shed 6 bases, with 20 bases lying between them. This CDR3 has 15 amino acids. The CDR3 DNA follows: TGTGCCAGCCTGGGGGCTAGCGGATCCCTCAATGAGCAGTTCTTC. It specifies CASLGASGSLNEQFF.

This clone appeared a single time. The chain links TRBV2 to TRBJ2-1, with D possibly being TRBD1 (6 bases). This CDR3 region has 15 residues. V dropped 4 bases and J dropped 0 bases, with 10 bases sitting between them. CDR1 and CDR2 from the germline V gene are SNHLY and FYNNEI. CDR3 sequence (DNA): TGTGCCAGCAGTGTCCGGGACAACTCCTACAATGAGCAGTTCTTC. As protein: CASSVRDNSYNEQFF.

The V gene is TRBV7-9, the J gene TRBJ2-3; a possible D gene is TRBD2 (6 bases). Trimming pared 1 base from V and 0 bases from J, leaving 17 bases between. This CDR3 is built from 18 residues. The germline CDR1 and CDR2 sequences are SEHNR and FQNEAQ (reference sequence). CDR3 coding DNA: TGTGCCAGCAGCTTAGTAGGGCTAGCGAGGCCTAGCACAGATACGCAGTATTTT. Translation: CASSLVGLARPSTDTQYF.

The rearrangement links TRBV19 to TRBJ1-2; D might be TRBD1 (5 bases). Trimming stripped 3 bases from V and 0 bases from J, with 14 bases between. The CDR3 is made up of 16 amino acids. Germline V gives CDR1 LNHDA, CDR2 SQIVND (reference sequence). DNA for the CDR3: TGTGCCAGTAGTATGAGGTGGGCAGGGACTAACTATGGCTACACCTTC. It encodes CASSMRWAGTNYGYTF.

A word on this clone: A read error is possible here, since a much larger clone lies one base away. The V gene is TRBV27, the J gene TRBJ1-1; unclear D gene. The CDR3 runs to 11 residues. Germline V CDR1 and CDR2: MNHEY, SMNVEV (reference sequence). Between the trimmed V and J ends, which lost 7 bases and 3 bases, there was a span of 6 bases. This CDR3 reads CASIGYTEAFF. The CDR3 DNA sequence: TGTGCCAGCATTGGGTACACTGAAGCTTTCTTT.